This T cell receptor beta chain comes out of a study of T cell repertoires in cytomegalovirus infection. Study background: CMV infection and matching HLA type were both indicated by public TCR beta signatures. Regarding the study as a whole: HLA-C-restricted CMV-specific TCR beta clonotypes were dominant in the ex vivo response.

On this clonotype: Antigen specificity is unknown.

MiXCR, run by TCRdb on the reads, gives a single entry per CDR3 protein. The table includes hundreds of thousands of distinct CDR3 sequences, about 30% detected once. Sequences were derived from cultured CD8+ T cells from PBMCs, sampled from culture after CMV antigen stimulation. This receptor was identified in a human donor in good health (CMV status not recorded). Some clones in this sample may be carry-over from other donors' samples.

CDR3 DNA: TGTGCCAGCAGTTACTCACGGGAACCGGCGGTGAACACTGAAGCTTTCTTT. As protein: CASSYSREPAVNTEAFF. The rearrangement uses TRBV6-5 and TRBJ1-1, with no clear D. Germline-derived CDR1 and CDR2 are MNHEY and SVGAGI. V dropped 0 bases and J dropped 0 bases, with 14 bases sitting between them. The CDR3 has 17 amino acids.